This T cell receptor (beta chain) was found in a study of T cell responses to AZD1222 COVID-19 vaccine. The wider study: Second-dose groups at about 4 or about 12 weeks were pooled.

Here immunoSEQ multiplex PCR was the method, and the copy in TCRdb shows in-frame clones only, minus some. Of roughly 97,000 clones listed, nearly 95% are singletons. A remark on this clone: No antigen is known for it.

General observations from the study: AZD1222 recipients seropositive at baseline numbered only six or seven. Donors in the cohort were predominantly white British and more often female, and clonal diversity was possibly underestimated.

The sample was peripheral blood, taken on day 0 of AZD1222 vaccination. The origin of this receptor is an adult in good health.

CDR3: CASQGQSNQPQHF. Here the CDR3 DNA reads TGTGCCAGCCAGGGACAGTCCAATCAGCCCCAGCATTTT. The genes are TRBV2 and TRBJ1-5; TRBD1 matches 7 bases. V lost 8 bases to trimming and J lost 3 bases; unmatched junction nucleotides: 4. The germline CDR1 and CDR2 sequences are SNHLY and FYNNEI. The CDR3 length is 13 residues.